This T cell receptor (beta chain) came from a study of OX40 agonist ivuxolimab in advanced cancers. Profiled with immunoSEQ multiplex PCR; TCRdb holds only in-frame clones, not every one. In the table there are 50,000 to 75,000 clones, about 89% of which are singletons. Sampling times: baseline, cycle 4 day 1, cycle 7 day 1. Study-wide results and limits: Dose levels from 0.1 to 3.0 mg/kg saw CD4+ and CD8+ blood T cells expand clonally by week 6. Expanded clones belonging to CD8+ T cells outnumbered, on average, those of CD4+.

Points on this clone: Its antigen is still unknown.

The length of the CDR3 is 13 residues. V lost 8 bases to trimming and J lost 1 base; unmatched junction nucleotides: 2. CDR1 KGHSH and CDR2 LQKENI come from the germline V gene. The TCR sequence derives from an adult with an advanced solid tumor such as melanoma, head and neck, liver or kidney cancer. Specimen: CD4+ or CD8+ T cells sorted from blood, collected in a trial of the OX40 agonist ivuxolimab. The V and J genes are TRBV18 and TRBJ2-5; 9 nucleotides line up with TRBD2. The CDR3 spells CASLTSGQETQYF. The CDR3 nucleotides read TGTGCCAGCCTGACTAGCGGCCAAGAGACCCAGTACTTC.